The following is a T cell receptor (beta chain) sequence with its context. Its target antigen remains unknown. No base qualities exist here, and no much larger clone lies one base off it. This entry comes from a study of control samples from healthy donors and cancer patients (dated by TCRdb to the early 2020s). V ends up 5 bases short and J 15 bases short, with an unmatched junction base count of 13. Spanning cysteine to phenylalanine, the CDR3 consists of 13 amino acids. CDR3 DNA is the only sequence kept; it has 39 bases, read in frame from the first base. The germline V gene specifies MDHEN as CDR1 and SYDVKM as CDR2. Preparation of the library involved the immunoSEQ multiplex PCR assay. Entries here come from immuneACCESS through TCRdb and include only in-frame sequences with V and J called. Some clones fail to appear in such tables; in the studies checked, an unresolved V gene covers under half of the shortfall, and the cause of the remainder is unknown. This sample holds some 140,000 clones; 88% were observed only once. The ten largest clones represent around 10% of the sample.

The V and J genes are TRBV28 and TRBJ1-5; 7 central bases correspond to TRBD1. This sequence was found in a woman in her 30s in good health. Sequenced: blood. The DNA sequence is as follows: TGTGCCAGCAGTGCCACTATCAGGGACAGACGGCATTTT. This translates into CASSATIRDRRHF.